This T cell receptor beta chain was identified during a study of T-cell reconstitution after alpha-beta-depleted transplantation in children. The CDR3 is 17 amino acids. The germline V gene has CDR1 DFQATT and CDR2 SNEGSKA (reference sequence). Trimming removed 0 bases from V and 4 bases from J; junction bases left unmatched: 11. This clonotype was detected only a few times. Construction of the TCRbeta library involved unique molecular identifiers. Using its own MiXCR run on the PCR reads, TCRdb lists one record per CDR3 protein. The sample shows around 450,000 distinct CDR3 sequences, 43% of them seen only once.

The sequencing here drew on PBMCs, taken before TCRalphabeta/CD19-depleted stem cell transplant. The rearrangement joins TRBV20-1 to TRBJ2-2; the match to TRBD1 covers 7 bases. The source of this sequence is a girl aged 2 to 10 with aplastic anemia, due to receive a stem cell transplant. The CDR3 region is CSARDPATGLTTGELFF. CDR3 coding DNA: TGCAGTGCTAGAGACCCCGCGACAGGGTTGACCACCGGGGAGCTGTTTTTT.